These 26 T cell receptor beta chains share one sample of origin, sequenced in a study of early T cells in non-severe SARS-CoV-2 infection. In TCRdb, the 5' RACE reads were re-called with MiXCR into one record per CDR3 protein. The repertoire includes tens of thousands of distinct CDR3 sequences, over 12% of them detected once, and roughly 3% sits in the top ten. Sequencing was carried out using whole blood. The receptors come from an adult who was a healthcare worker with PCR-confirmed SARS-CoV-2 infection or an uninfected control (not recorded which).

V and J are TRBV29-1 and TRBJ2-7, with TRBD2 matching over 10 bases. The V gene end was trimmed by 4 bases and the J gene end by 5 bases; junction bases not matched to a gene: 11. Germline CDR1 is SQVTM and CDR2 is ANQGSEA. The CDR3 spans 15 residues. CDR3 nucleotides: TGCAGCGTTGTATTGCCTAGCGGGGGCCCTCACGAGCAGTACTTC. Its protein product is CSVVLPSGGPHEQYF.

The chain has TRBV29-1 and TRBJ2-1, with D possibly being TRBD2 (6 bases). CDR3 length equals 13 residues. V lost 1 base, J lost 2 bases, and 6 bases lay in between. Germline loops: CDR1 SQVTM, CDR2 ANQGSEA. Here the CDR3 reads CSVEGTTYNEQFF. In nucleotides, the CDR3 is TGCAGCGTTGAAGGGACTACCTACAATGAGCAGTTCTTC.

This clonotype was recorded many times. The CDR3 sequence: CASSLAQGAGEQYF. The CDR3 nucleotides read TGCGCCAGCAGCTTAGCCCAGGGGGCCGGCGAGCAGTACTTC. The chain carries TRBV5-1 and TRBJ2-7, with TRBD1 identical over 8 bases. The ends lost 2 bases at V and 6 bases at J; junction bases unmatched: 7. CDR3 size: 14 residues. Germline assignment: CDR1 SGHRS and CDR2 YFSETQ.

Of note for this clonotype: A much more abundant neighbour one base away suggests this may be a read error. The CDR3 bases are TGTGTCAGCTCACCAATCGAATCCCGGGAGGGAGAGACCCAGTACTTC. It codes for CVSSPIESREGETQYF. V gene TRBV18 combines with J gene TRBJ2-5, with 8 bases matching TRBD2. Germline V gene sequence: CDR1 KGHSH, CDR2 LQKENI. The CDR3 has 16 residues.

This clonotype was picked up a small number of times. The chain is built from TRBV7-9 and TRBJ1-4; D unresolved. This CDR3 is built from 13 residues. Between the trimmed V and J ends, which lost 1 base and 7 bases, there was a span of 7 bases. Germline CDR1 is SEHNR and CDR2 is FQNEAQ (reference sequence). In DNA, the CDR3 is TGTGCCAGCAGCTTAGGGGCGGGTGAAAAACTGTTTTTT. Encoded protein: CASSLGAGEKLFF.

CDR3 amino acids: CSVSGTANEKLFF. For the CDR3, the DNA is TGCAGCGTGTCCGGGACAGCAAATGAAAAACTGTTTTTT. This rearrangement joins TRBV29-1 to TRBJ1-4; 7 bases fit TRBD1. This CDR3 is 13 amino acids long. CDR1 is SQVTM, CDR2 ANQGSEA, per germline. V gave up 6 bases and J gave up 5 bases; unmatched junction bases: 6.

This clonotype was detected only a few times. The chain combines TRBV6-1 with TRBJ1-5; perhaps TRBD1 as D (5 bases). The CDR3 length is 14 residues. CDR1 and CDR2 (germline): MNHNS, SASEGT. V was cut by 6 bases and J by 6 bases, with 15 bases left in between. CDR3 in DNA: TGTGCCAGCAGGCCGGGACTGCCCCGTCAGCCCCAGCATTTT. Translated, it gives CASRPGLPRQPQHF.

V is TRBV7-2 and J is TRBJ2-1; D may be TRBD1 (6 bases). The CDR3 sequence is 11 residues long. With 5 bases removed from V and 8 bases from J, the gap between germline ends came to 7 bases. Germline values: CDR1 SGHTA, CDR2 FQGNSA. In DNA, the CDR3 is TGTGCCAGCAGCCAGGGGTATGAGCAGTTCTTC. Residues: CASSQGYEQFF.

This clonotype has at least ten counts. The chain employs TRBV3-1 and TRBJ2-5; possibly TRBD1 for D (6 bases). This CDR3 is 14 amino acids long. The V gene's germline CDR1 is LGHDT and CDR2 YNNKEL (reference sequence). The ends were cut back, 4 bases at V and 4 bases at J, with 13 bases in the middle. The CDR3: CASSPMTGGETQYF. CDR3 DNA: TGTGCCAGCAGCCCTATGACAGGCGGAGAGACCCAGTACTTC.

This clonotype has ten or more counts. This chain links TRBV20-1 with TRBJ2-1, with D possibly matching TRBD1 (5 bases). Trimming took off 0 bases at V and 4 bases at J, with 10 bases between the two ends. The CDR3 runs 14 residues. Germline-derived CDR1 and CDR2 are DFQATT and SNEGSKA (reference sequence). The chain's CDR3 is CSARDWQGYNEQFF. CDR3 nucleotides: TGCAGTGCTAGAGATTGGCAGGGTTACAATGAGCAGTTCTTC.

This clonotype has a count of ten or more. The CDR3 sequence is CASSLNSAESSYNEQFF. The CDR3 DNA is TGCGCCAGCAGCCTGAATAGTGCGGAGAGCTCCTACAATGAGCAGTTCTTC. The genes are TRBV4-1 and TRBJ2-1; D is ambiguous. Germline V CDR1 and CDR2: MGHRA, YSYEKL. This CDR3 is 17 amino acids long. Trimming left V 4 bases short and J 0 bases short, with 16 bases between.

The sample holds many counts of this clonotype. The chain has TRBV6-6 and TRBJ2-7, with 9 bases aligning to TRBD2. The CDR3 extends over 15 amino acids. Germline trimming cut 6 bases from V and 2 bases from J; bases unmatched to any gene: 8. Germline values: CDR1 MNHNY, CDR2 SVGAGI (reference sequence). This CDR3 is CASSPLTSGPYEQYF. DNA of the CDR3: TGTGCCAGCAGCCCCTTGACTAGCGGCCCCTACGAGCAGTACTTC.

This clonotype was recorded many times. The chain recombines TRBV14 with TRBJ1-6; D gene ambiguous. Trimming left V 4 bases short and J 7 bases short, with 8 bases between. CDR1 is SGHDN and CDR2 is FVKESK in the germline V gene. CDR3 size: 13 residues. The CDR3 DNA reads TGTGCCAGCAGCCGAAGCGGGAATTCACCCCTCCACTTT. Residues: CASSRSGNSPLHF.

The chain joins TRBV18 to TRBJ2-4, with D hard to call. With 4 bases removed from V and 0 bases from J, the gap between germline ends came to 10 bases. CDR1 KGHSH and CDR2 LQKENI come from the germline V gene. This CDR3 spans 15 amino acids. The CDR3 here is CASSHPGTAKNIQYF. CDR3 nucleotides: TGTGCCAGCTCACATCCGGGTACAGCCAAAAACATTCAGTACTTC. The variable domain in full, with the rest retrieved from reference TRBV18 and TRBJ2-4, is NAGVMQNPRHLVRRRGQEARLRCSPMKGHSHVYWYRQLPEEGLKFMVYLQKENIIDESGMPKERFSAEFPKEGPSILRIQQVVRGDSAAYFCASSHPGTAKNIQYFGAGTRLSVL.

This clonotype was recorded at least ten times. J is TRBJ2-3 and V is TRBV5-1; a weak D match, TRBD2 (6 bases). The CDR3 covers 14 residues. Germline-derived CDR1 and CDR2 are SGHRS and YFSETQ. Trimming removed 7 bases from V and 0 bases from J, with 12 bases in between. In DNA, the CDR3 is TGCGCCAGCCTGTCGGGGGAAAGCACAGATACGCAGTATTTT. It is translated as CASLSGESTDTQYF.

This clonotype has only a few counts. This sequence joins TRBV18 and TRBJ2-7, with 11 bases identical to TRBD2. From germline, CDR1 is KGHSH and CDR2 LQKENI. The trim removed 3 bases at V and 2 bases at J, leaving 3 bases unmatched. This CDR3 has 15 amino acids. CDR3 sequence (DNA): TGTGCCAGCTCACCCATAGCGGGAGGGCCCTACGAGCAGTACTTC. Translation gives CASSPIAGGPYEQYF.

This clonotype was detected ten times or more. This chain connects TRBV6-1 to TRBJ1-5; D is ambiguous. From germline, CDR1 is MNHNS and CDR2 SASEGT. This CDR3 has 17 amino acids. V lost 6 bases and J lost 5, with 23 bases in between. The CDR3, as DNA: TGTGCCAGCAGGTTTTACGTCCGGAGGAAGGGTTATCAGCCCCAGCATTTT. This translates into CASRFYVRRKGYQPQHF.

This clonotype is medium-sized (0.01 to 0.1%) within its sample. The chain couples TRBV12-3 or TRBV12-4 to TRBJ2-3; D is unclear. This CDR3 spans 16 amino acids. Trimming left V 2 bases short and J 1 base short, with 13 bases between. The CDR3 loop reads CASSLLSSLGTDTQYF. The CDR3 DNA follows: TGTGCCAGCAGTTTACTGTCGTCCTTGGGCACAGATACGCAGTATTTT.

The table lists this clonotype with a few counts. This sequence joins TRBV29-1 and TRBJ2-4; 7 nucleotides line up with TRBD1. The V and J ends lost 5 bases and 6 bases, in that order; junction bases with no gene match: 7. Germline V CDR1 and CDR2: SQVTM, ANQGSEA. This CDR3 has 13 residues. The CDR3 reads CSVRQGTLNIQYF. CDR3 bases: TGCAGCGTTCGACAGGGAACTCTAAACATTCAGTACTTC.

This chain connects TRBV10-3 to TRBJ2-1; D possibly corresponds to TRBD2 (5 bases). Per germline, CDR1 ENHRY and CDR2 SYGVKD. The CDR3 is made up of 17 amino acids. V lost 3 bases and J 4 bases, leaving 19 bases between the germline ends. CDR3 sequence reads: CAISDQPRNERYNEQFF. The CDR3 region has the DNA TGTGCCATCAGTGATCAGCCGAGAAATGAGCGGTACAATGAGCAGTTCTTC.

This clonotype has a handful of counts. The chain is built from TRBV29-1 and TRBJ1-1; D gene ambiguous. Trimming shortened V by 0 bases and J by 5 bases, and 16 bases separated the two germline ends. Per the germline V gene, CDR1 is SQVTM and CDR2 is ANQGSEA. This CDR3 has 15 amino acids. The CDR3 coding sequence is TGCAGCGTTGAAGATAGCGGGTTCTGGCGGACTGAAGCTTTCTTT. Translating gives CSVEDSGFWRTEAFF.

This clonotype was observed a handful of times. This chain joins TRBV3-1 and TRBJ2-5; TRBD2 agrees at 9 bases. The CDR3 sequence is 15 residues long. The germline V gene has CDR1 LGHDT and CDR2 YNNKEL (reference sequence). The trim removed 1 base at V and 5 bases at J, leaving 5 bases unmatched. Here the CDR3 DNA reads TGTGCCAGCAGCCAAGCGGGACTAGCATTGGAGACCCAGTACTTC. This translates into CASSQAGLALETQYF.

This chain connects TRBV29-1 to TRBJ1-1; D possibly corresponds to TRBD1 (5 bases). The CDR3 contains 14 residues. Deletions cut 6 bases from V and 0 bases from J, with 14 bases between. Germline loops: CDR1 SQVTM, CDR2 ANQGSEA. For the CDR3, the DNA is TGCAGCGTGGGGACCTTTCCCATGAACACTGAAGCTTTCTTT. Protein sequence: CSVGTFPMNTEAFF.

This clonotype was recorded a few times. The chain is built from TRBV30 and TRBJ2-5; either TRBD1 or TRBD2 may supply D (6 bases each). Trimming pared 2 bases from V and 5 bases from J, leaving 12 bases between. CDR1 is GTSNPN, CDR2 SVGIG, per germline (reference sequence). The CDR3 runs 13 residues. The CDR3 region is CAWSRGARETQYF. The CDR3, as DNA: TGTGCCTGGAGTAGGGGGGCGAGGGAGACCCAGTACTTC.

Comments on this clonotype: A much larger clone differs by one base, so this may be a read error. This sequence joins TRBV5-1 and TRBJ2-2; the D gene could be TRBD1 or TRBD2 (5 bases each). Between the trimmed V and J ends, which lost 0 bases and 9 bases, there was a span of 9 bases. The CDR3 runs 13 residues. The V gene's germline CDR1 is SGHRS and CDR2 YFSETQ. The CDR3 DNA reads as TGCGCCAGCAGCTTGGTGGGGGTCCGGGAGCTGTTTTTT. Amino acid sequence: CASSLVGVRELFF.

This clonotype was recorded at least ten times. The chain links TRBV9 to TRBJ2-1, with 12 bases lining up with TRBD2. CDR3 length: 19 residues. V trimming: 3 bases; J trimming: 0 bases; junction bases outside the gene matches: 10. Germline CDR1 SGDLS, CDR2 YYNGEE. The CDR3 here is CASSDRTSGKKASYNEQFF. Written as DNA, the CDR3 is TGTGCCAGCAGCGACCGGACTAGCGGGAAAAAGGCCTCCTACAATGAGCAGTTCTTC.